This T cell receptor beta chain was sequenced in a study of T cells in Graves' hyperthyroidism and ophthalmopathy. From RNA transcripts, TCR beta CDR3 regions were amplified. HTBI primers drove first-round RT-PCR of the TCR CDR3. TCRdb recomputed calls from the multiplex PCR reads with MiXCR, one row per CDR3 protein. The profile shows about 270,000 distinct CDR3 sequences, about 20% of them singletons. With 5 bases clipped from V and 0 bases from J, the junction kept 7 bases outside the gene matches. Looked up from germline, CDR1 is MDHEN and CDR2 is SYDVKM. The CDR3 loop spans 18 amino acids. Broader study findings: Most thyroid clonotypes with frequency above 0.001 were detected in blood. A model using 13 V-J features told ophthalmopathy apart from stable hyperthyroidism.

Patients affected by ophthalmopathy presented a Clinical Activity Score of at least 3, a NOSPECS grade of at least 4, and disease duration below 3 months. PBMCs stemmed from 10 ml fresh peripheral blood. This clonotype came up many times. Antigen unknown. This sequence joins TRBV28 and TRBJ2-3; 14 bases are shared with TRBD2. The sample taken for sequencing was blood. The TCR sequence derives from a man aged 25 to 40 with Graves' ophthalmopathy. The CDR3, as DNA: TGTGCCAGCAGTCTCCTCGGGACTAGCGGGGGTAGCACAGATACGCAGTATTTT. Translated: CASSLLGTSGGSTDTQYF.